This T cell receptor beta chain was recorded in a study of blood T cells in healthy people across ages. PCR was performed a second time for about 6 to 12 cycles using a sample-barcoded 5' primer and a J-beta primer mix. TCRdb reprocessed the 5' RACE reads via MiXCR and lists one record per CDR3 protein. The data contain around 650,000 distinct CDR3 sequences, around 32% of them seen just once; the ten biggest clones take up approximately 15%. The CDR3 spans 14 residues. Germline lookup yields CDR1 MDHEN and CDR2 SYDVKM. Trimming removed 7 bases from V and 5 bases from J, with 15 bases in between. This clonotype was seen many times.

The receptor comes from an elderly woman in good health. The chain employs TRBV28 and TRBJ2-1; possibly TRBD1 for D (7 bases). Specimen: blood. The CDR3 spells CASTRGGGNNEQFF. DNA of the CDR3: TGTGCCAGCACCCGAGGAGGGGGCAACAATGAGCAGTTCTTC.